This is a list of T cell receptor beta chains from one sample in a study of cytomegalovirus exposure and HLA in healthy donors. This table comes from immunoSEQ multiplex PCR, and its TCRdb copy is limited to in-frame clones, with some not included. This repertoire shows around 150,000 clones, 70% to 80% found once; its top ten account for roughly 2.1%. Input material: PBMCs. The receptors derive from a man between 50 and 59 years old in good health and CMV-seropositive. CDR3s include the opening cysteine and the closing phenylalanine or tryptophan. A D gene is named only where the DNA matches it firmly. Size tells how often a clone was seen (once, few, many) or the class of an expanded clone, and some rows leave it out.

>TRBJ2-7|TRBV30|-|TRBD1
TGTGCCTGGGCTCGACAGGGGGCCTACGAGCAGTACTTC
CAWARQGAYEQYF
>TRBJ2-3|TRBV6-1|-|TRBD2
TGTGCCAGCAGTGACGTAGTAGCGGGGGAGCTAATCACAGATACGCAGTATTTT
CASSDVVAGELITDTQYF
>TRBJ2-7|TRBV4-3|few|TRBD2
TGCGCCAGCAGCCAAGCGGGGGGGCCCTACGAGCAGTACTTC
CASSQAGGPYEQYF
>TRBJ2-5|TRBV10-2|-|TRBD1
TGCGCCAGCAGTTCAGGGGGAGAGACCCAGTACTTC
CASSSGGETQYF
>TRBJ2-5|TRBV7-2|-|-
TGTGCCAGCAGCTATAAAGAGACCCAGTACTTC
CASSYKETQYF
>TRBJ2-1|TRBV9|few|-
TGTGCCAGCAGCGTACCGATCACCGGGGGACCGAGGGATGAGCAGTTCTTC
CASSVPITGGPRDEQFF
>TRBJ2-1|TRBV6-5|-|TRBD1
TGTGCCAGCAGTTACTCCGGGACAGTGCCTAATGAGCAGTTCTTC
CASSYSGTVPNEQFF
>TRBJ1-6|TRBV5-1|-|-
TGCGCCAGCAGCTGGGGCAGTTCTGAACCCCTCCACTTT
CASSWGSSEPLHF
>TRBJ1-2|TRBV7-9|-|TRBD1
TGTGCCAGCAGCCAATACCCCGGGACAGGGAAGAACTATGGCTACACCTTC
CASSQYPGTGKNYGYTF
>TRBJ2-5|TRBV4-1|-|-
TGCGCCAGCAGCCAAGTGCAGGGGTTAGAGACCCAGTACTTC
CASSQVQGLETQYF
>TRBJ2-5|TRBV15|-|TRBD1
TGTGCCACCAGCTCCCGACAGGGCTTGGAGACCCAGTACTTC
CATSSRQGLETQYF
>TRBJ2-7|TRBV5-1|-|-
TGCGCCAGCAGCTTCCGGGTCAGCTCCTACGAGCAGTACTTC
CASSFRVSSYEQYF
>TRBJ1-3|TRBV28|-|-
TGTGCCAGCAGTTACTTCCGGGGTCCGGGAGGAAACACCATATATTTT
CASSYFRGPGGNTIYF
>TRBJ1-5|TRBV10-3|-|-
TGTGCCATCAGTGACTCGGGTCGAGGCGCTCAGCCCCAGCATTTT
CAISDSGRGAQPQHF
>TRBJ2-7|TRBV27|-|-
TGTGCCAGCAGTCTTGCGGGGCTGACGGACGAGCAGTACTTC
CASSLAGLTDEQYF
>TRBJ1-5|TRBV19|-|TRBD1
TGTGCCAGTGTCGGGACAGGGTCTTATAGCAATCAGCCCCAGCATTTT
CASVGTGSYSNQPQHF
>TRBJ1-6|TRBV12-2|-|-
TGTGCAAGTCGCTCCGCCATGGACAGGGACTCGATTTCACCCCTCCACTTT
CASRSAMDRDSISPLHF
>TRBJ1-4|TRBV6-6|-|-
TGTGCCAGCAGTAAACAGGGAGCTAATGAAAAACTGTTTTTT
CASSKQGANEKLFF
>TRBJ2-1|TRBV4-1|-|TRBD1
TGCGCCAGCAGCCAAGAATCAGCGGGACAGGGGGCCGGTGAGCAGTTCTTC
CASSQESAGQGAGEQFF
>TRBJ2-5|TRBV4-1|few|-
TGCGCCAGCAGCCGGGCAGAAGAGACCCAGTACTTC
CASSRAEETQYF
>TRBJ1-1|TRBV29-1|-|-
TGCAGCGTTAAGCGGAACACTGAAGCTTTCTTT
CSVKRNTEAFF
>TRBJ1-3|TRBV28|once|TRBD1
TGTGCCAGCAGTCTATCGGGGACAGGGGGAAACACCATATATTTT
CASSLSGTGGNTIYF
>TRBJ1-6|TRBV11-2|-|-
TGTGCCAGCAGCTTAGACCCCTCTCCCAATTCACCCCTCCACTTT
CASSLDPSPNSPLHF
>TRBJ2-2|TRBV28|-|TRBD2
TGTGCCAGCAGAACCCATAGCGGGACCGGGGAGCTGTTTTTT
CASRTHSGTGELFF
>TRBJ2-7|TRBV11-3|-|TRBD2
TGTGCCAGCAGCTTAGGGTGGCCTAGCGGGGAATACGAGCAGTACTTC
CASSLGWPSGEYEQYF
>TRBJ1-2|TRBV7-6|-|TRBD1
TGTGCCAGCAGCCGCGAGACAGGGGGCGAGATCTATGGCTACACCTTC
CASSRETGGEIYGYTF
>TRBJ1-2|TRBV6-5|-|TRBD1
TGTGCCAGCAGAGACGACAGGGGCTATGGCTACACCTTC
CASRDDRGYGYTF
>TRBJ2-1|TRBV5-4|-|TRBD1
TGTGCCAGCAGCTTGGACAGGGGGACTTACAATGAGCAGTTCTTC
CASSLDRGTYNEQFF
>TRBJ2-5|TRBV5-1|-|-
TGCTCCAGCAGCTTCCGGCCCCGGGATCAAGAGACCCAGTACTTC
CSSSFRPRDQETQYF
>TRBJ2-7|TRBV7-2|-|TRBD2
TGTGCCAGCAGCGTGGGAGGGAGTTTGACCTACGAGCAGTACTTC
CASSVGGSLTYEQYF
>TRBJ2-7|TRBV27|once|-
TGTGCCAGCAGTTCGGTGATCGGGGACGAGCAGTACTTC
CASSSVIGDEQYF
>TRBJ1-2|TRBV4-3|-|TRBD1
TGCGCCAGCAGCCAAGATCATAGGGACAGCTCCATTGGCTACACCTTC
CASSQDHRDSSIGYTF
>TRBJ2-7|TRBV6-1|-|TRBD1
TGTGCCAGCAGTGAAGTGAACGGGGACAGGGGTTACTTC
CASSEVNGDRGYF
>TRBJ2-2|TRBV4-3|-|TRBD2
TGCGCCAGCAGCCAAGATAAAGGACTAGCGGCTATCGGGACCGGGGAGCTGTTTTTT
CASSQDKGLAAIGTGELFF
>TRBJ1-1|TRBV7-3|-|TRBD1
TGTGCCAGCAGCGCGGACAGGGTGGGAACTGAAGCTTTCTTT
CASSADRVGTEAFF
>TRBJ1-2|TRBV9|-|TRBD1
TGTGCCAGCAGGGATAACAGGGGGCCACTCTATGGCTACACCTTC
CASRDNRGPLYGYTF
>TRBJ1-1|TRBV27|-|TRBD1
TGTGCCAGCAGTTCGGACAGGGGGCTATTAGGACGGACTTTCTTT
CASSSDRGLLGRTFF
>TRBJ1-4|TRBV15|-|TRBD1
TGTGCCACCAGCATAATACAGGGGAATCGGCTGTTTTTT
CATSIIQGNRLFF
>TRBJ1-2|TRBV6-5|-|TRBD1
TGTGCCAGCAGTTGGAGGGACAGTCATAACTATGGCTACACCTTC
CASSWRDSHNYGYTF
>TRBJ1-1|TRBV7-9|few|-
TGTGCCAGCAGCTTAGGACAGACGAACACTGAAGCTTTCTTT
CASSLGQTNTEAFF